This T cell receptor beta chain was sequenced for a study of blood T cell repertoires in COVID-19. Study context: Collection of acute and convalescent COVID-19 samples took place in the United States, Italy and Spain.

Germline V gene data show CDR1 as SGHRS and CDR2 as YFSETQ. V trimming: 4 bases; J trimming: 5 bases; junction bases outside the gene matches: 14. There are 16 residues in the CDR3. As originally analysed: The assay estimated nucleated cells by amplifying reference gene primers. Method: immunoSEQ multiplex PCR; TCRdb's copy keeps in-frame clones and lacks some. V and J calls and clone size are copied from that table; D and trimming were computed from the DNA. The sample lists approximately 110,000 clones; approximately 85% were seen once. This chain joins TRBV5-1 and TRBJ1-2, with 7 bases lining up with TRBD1. This clonotype was obtained from a woman in her sixties or seventies with COVID-19, enrolled during active disease. Specimen: peripheral blood. For the CDR3, the DNA is TGCGCCAGCAGCAAGGATTGGGACAGTTTATCTTATGGCTACACCTTC. Encoded protein: CASSKDWDSLSYGYTF.